The 29 T cell receptor beta chains below come from one sample, sequenced in a study of blood T cell repertoires in COVID-19. Generated by immunoSEQ multiplex PCR, the TCRdb table keeps only in-frame clones and is missing some. Seen here are around 200,000 clones, roughly 87% observed once, and the top ten hold about 9.4%. Sequencing input: PBMCs or T cells enriched from blood (not recorded which). Receptor source: a man younger than 30 with acute COVID-19.

The chain links TRBV3-1 (or the pseudogene TRBV3-2) to TRBJ2-1; TRBD2 agrees at 11 bases. The CDR3 has 16 residues. V lost 1 base, J lost 10 bases, and 9 bases stayed unmatched. Per the germline V gene, CDR1 is LGHDT and CDR2 is YNNKEL (reference sequence). The CDR3 spells CASSQGVAGGGKEQFF. The CDR3 DNA reads TGTGCCAGCAGCCAAGGGGTAGCGGGAGGGGGCAAAGAGCAGTTCTTC.

The chain is built from TRBV30 and TRBJ1-3; TRBD1 agrees at 10 bases. CDR3 size: 11 residues. Trimming removed 7 bases from V and 8 bases from J; junction bases left unmatched: 2. The V gene's germline CDR1 is GTSNPN and CDR2 SVGIG (reference sequence). CDR3 protein: CAYGQGDTIYF. The CDR3 coding sequence is TGTGCCTACGGACAGGGGGACACCATATATTTT.

V gene TRBV28 combines with J gene TRBJ1-6; no firm D call. Germline V lookup: CDR1 MDHEN, CDR2 SYDVKM. This CDR3 is built from 16 residues. V shed 9 bases and J shed 0 bases, with 15 bases lying between them. The CDR3, as DNA: TGTGCCAGTATGGGAGGACTAAGCTCCTATAATTCACCCCTCCACTTT. Protein product: CASMGGLSSYNSPLHF.

This chain connects TRBV5-1 to TRBJ2-3; 9 bases are a match to TRBD2. V lost 0 bases, J lost 6 bases, and 5 bases stayed unmatched. The germline CDR1 and CDR2 sequences are SGHRS and YFSETQ. This CDR3 contains 15 residues. CDR3: CASSLAAGGPDTQYF. As DNA, the CDR3 is TGCGCCAGCAGCTTGGCGGCGGGAGGGCCGGATACGCAGTATTTT.

The chain has TRBV12-3 or TRBV12-4 and TRBJ2-1; no clear D gene. CDR3 size: 12 residues. V was pared by 4 bases and J by 6 bases, with 7 bases between. In nucleotides, the CDR3 is TGTGCCAGCAGTTATAGCCTCAATGAGCAGTTCTTC. Encoded protein: CASSYSLNEQFF.

Turning to this clone: This sample also contains other DNA sequences that code for the same CDR3. The V call is TRBV30, the J call TRBJ2-7; D gene ambiguous. Between the trimmed V and J ends, which lost 0 bases and 2 bases, there was a span of 5 bases. Germline V gives CDR1 GTSNPN, CDR2 SVGIG (reference sequence). CDR3 length: 12 residues. DNA of the CDR3: TGTGCCTGGAGTGTTGTAACCTACGAGCAGTACTTC. It specifies CAWSVVTYEQYF.

This rearrangement joins TRBV5-1 to TRBJ2-3, with 7 bases aligning to TRBD1. With 5 bases clipped from V and 4 bases from J, the junction kept 10 bases outside the gene matches. This CDR3 is 15 amino acids long. Germline V gene sequence: CDR1 SGHRS, CDR2 YFSETQ. CDR3 loop: CASRAGDSLPDTQYF. CDR3 in DNA: TGCGCCAGCAGGGCAGGGGACAGCTTACCAGATACGCAGTATTTT.

V gene TRBV29-1 combines with J gene TRBJ2-7; TRBD1 matches at 9 bases. J was trimmed by 6 bases and V by 4 bases; bases with no gene match: 4. CDR1 SQVTM and CDR2 ANQGSEA come from the germline V gene. The CDR3 is made up of 12 amino acids. Written as DNA, the CDR3 is TGCAGCGTTGTAGTGGACAGGGGCGAGCAGTACTTC. It specifies CSVVVDRGEQYF.

J is TRBJ2-7 and V is TRBV4-2, with TRBD2 matching over 10 bases. Germline loops: CDR1 LGHNA, CDR2 YNFKEQ. This CDR3 comprises 13 residues. V lost 4 bases and J lost 9; bases outside the gene matches: 6. The CDR3 here is CASSLTSGARQYF. DNA of the CDR3: TGTGCCAGCAGCCTTACTAGCGGGGCGCGGCAGTACTTC.

The chain couples TRBV28 to TRBJ2-1; a possible D gene is TRBD2 (7 bases). Trimming pared 6 bases from V and 1 base from J, leaving 10 bases between. Germline loops: CDR1 MDHEN, CDR2 SYDVKM. There are 14 residues in the CDR3. DNA for the CDR3: TGTGCCAGCAGGAAGGGGGGGTCCTACAATGAGCAGTTCTTC. Encoded protein: CASRKGGSYNEQFF.

In its sample, this clone was seen many times. The chain carries TRBV7-3 and TRBJ2-1; the match to TRBD2 covers 7 bases. The CDR3 extends over 15 amino acids. From germline, CDR1 is SGHTA and CDR2 FQGTGA. V dropped 2 bases and J dropped 7; count of bases not matched to a gene: 8. CDR3 sequence: CASSLDGAGENEQFF. CDR3 in DNA: TGTGCCAGCAGCTTAGACGGCGCGGGAGAAAATGAGCAGTTCTTC. The full variable domain, completed using reference TRBV7-3 and TRBJ2-1, is GAGVSQTPSNKVTEKGKYVELRCDPISGHTALYWYRQSLGQGPEFLIYFQGTGAADDSGLPNDRFFAVRPEGSVSTLKIQRTERGDSAVYLCASSLDGAGENEQFFGPGTRLTVL.

The chain has TRBV19 and TRBJ1-1; 10 bases are shared with TRBD1. Losses at the gene ends were 7 bases for V and 9 bases for J; bases not matched to a gene: 8. The CDR3 loop spans 13 amino acids. Germline-derived CDR1 and CDR2 are LNHDA and SQIVND (reference sequence). CDR3 DNA: TGTGCCAGTACCTTGACGGGACAGGGGAAAGCTTTCTTT. Translating it yields CASTLTGQGKAFF.

V and J are TRBV27 and TRBJ2-7; TRBD2 aligns across 9 bases. The germline CDR1 and CDR2 sequences are MNHEY and SMNVEV (reference sequence). This CDR3 region has 14 residues. J lost 2 bases, V lost 5 bases, and 4 bases had no gene match. The CDR3 sequence: CASSNSGSPYEQYF. The DNA of the CDR3 is TGTGCCAGCAGTAATAGCGGGAGCCCCTACGAGCAGTACTTC.

V is TRBV29-1 and J is TRBJ1-5; no firm D call. This CDR3 has 11 amino acids. Germline CDR1 and CDR2: SQVTM and ANQGSEA. V was cut by 0 bases and J by 13 bases, with 10 bases left in between. This chain's CDR3 is CSVEDRGGQHF. The CDR3 DNA follows: TGCAGCGTTGAAGATCGAGGAGGGCAGCATTTT.

This chain joins TRBV5-4 and TRBJ2-4; D remains unclear. From germline, CDR1 is SGHNT and CDR2 YYREEE (reference sequence). The V and J ends lost 1 base and 1 base respectively, with 12 bases between them. This CDR3 is built from 16 residues. CDR3 nucleotides: TGTGCCAGCAGCTTGATGGGCCAGACCGCCAAAAACATTCAGTACTTC. Translated: CASSLMGQTAKNIQYF.

This clone occurred a few times. The chain recombines TRBV12-3 or TRBV12-4 with TRBJ2-3; D call uncertain. V was shortened by 3 bases and J by 1 base, with 5 bases between the two germline ends. The CDR3 runs 13 residues. CDR3 DNA: TGTGCCAGCAGTTTGGGCCGCACAGATACGCAGTATTTT. Translation gives CASSLGRTDTQYF.

The chain couples TRBV7-2 to TRBJ1-1; unclear D gene. Germline values: CDR1 SGHTA, CDR2 FQGNSA. V lost 1 base and J lost 12, with 18 bases in between. This CDR3 is built from 14 residues. The CDR3 spells CASSLDWGPRVSFF. In DNA form, the CDR3 reads TGTGCCAGCAGCTTAGACTGGGGTCCGAGGGTGTCTTTCTTT.

The chain recombines TRBV19 with TRBJ2-2; unclear D gene. CDR1 and CDR2 (germline): LNHDA, SQIVND (reference sequence). V was trimmed by 3 bases and J by 5 bases, leaving 4 bases between them. This CDR3 comprises 12 residues. The CDR3 coding sequence is TGTGCCAGTAGTATCAGTACCGGGGAGCTGTTTTTT. Protein product: CASSISTGELFF.

The V call is TRBV25-1, the J call TRBJ2-1; 10 bases fit TRBD2. Germline V gene sequence: CDR1 MGHDK, CDR2 SYGVNS. With V trimmed by 2 bases and J by 3 bases, 4 bases remained unmatched. The CDR3 sequence is 16 residues long. The CDR3: CASSEPSGRFYNEQFF. The DNA for the CDR3 is TGTGCCAGCAGTGAACCTAGCGGGAGATTCTACAATGAGCAGTTCTTC.

The chain is built from TRBV10-3 and TRBJ2-3; 9 bases fit TRBD2. Germline CDR1 is ENHRY and CDR2 is SYGVKD. The CDR3 sequence is 15 residues long. V was pared by 3 bases and J by 0 bases, with 1 base of the junction left unmatched. The CDR3 DNA reads as TGTGCCATCAGTGAAACTAGCGGGAGCACAGATACGCAGTATTTT. Translation gives CAISETSGSTDTQYF.

V usage is TRBV2 and J usage is TRBJ2-1, with 13 bases identical to TRBD2. J lost 7 bases, V lost 7 bases, and 4 bases had no gene match. Per the germline V gene, CDR1 is SNHLY and CDR2 is FYNNEI. This CDR3 has 14 amino acids. As DNA, the CDR3 is TGTGCCAGCAAGACTAGCGGGGGGTCGAATGAGCAGTTCTTC. Its translation is CASKTSGGSNEQFF.

The chain combines TRBV11-3 with TRBJ2-7; 9 bases fit TRBD2. After removal of 6 bases from V and 0 bases from J, the junction contained 9 bases not matched to a gene. The germline CDR1 and CDR2 sequences are SGHNT and YENEEA. The CDR3 loop spans 16 amino acids. CDR3 in amino acids: CASSLSSGISSYEQYF. The CDR3 DNA reads as TGTGCCAGCAGTTTATCTAGCGGGATAAGCTCCTACGAGCAGTACTTC.

This sequence joins TRBV28 and TRBJ1-1, with D possibly matching TRBD1 (5 bases). Germline CDR1 reads MDHEN; CDR2 reads SYDVKM. The CDR3 loop spans 14 amino acids. Trimming took 3 bases from V and 7 from J, leaving 15 bases between them. The DNA of the CDR3 is TGTGCCAGCAGTTTCGGGCAGTCCGGGGGTGAAGCTTTCTTT. Translation: CASSFGQSGGEAFF.

Only one count was recorded for this clone. This chain uses TRBV12-5 with TRBJ2-2; D is possibly TRBD2 (6 bases). The CDR3 is made up of 16 amino acids. Germline V lookup: CDR1 LGHNT, CDR2 FRNRAP. V was clipped by 7 bases and J by 1 base, with 16 bases between them. Written as DNA, the CDR3 is TGTGCTAGTGCCCTGGGAGGCAACGGGAACACCGGGGAGCTGTTTTTT. As protein: CASALGGNGNTGELFF.

J is TRBJ2-1 and V is TRBV5-4, with D possibly matching TRBD1 (5 bases). The CDR3 length is 15 residues. Trimming shortened V by 2 bases and J by 4 bases, and 13 bases separated the two germline ends. Germline V gene lookup returns CDR1 SGHNT and CDR2 YYREEE (reference sequence). The CDR3 region is CASSLRDSFYNEQFF. CDR3 nucleotides: TGTGCCAGCAGCTTACGCGACAGCTTTTACAATGAGCAGTTCTTC.

The chain recombines TRBV4-1 with TRBJ2-1; 7 bases are shared with TRBD2. The CDR3 is 17 amino acids. Germline CDR1 is MGHRA and CDR2 is YSYEKL. Trimming cost V 1 base and J 6 bases; bases outside gene matches: 12. For the CDR3, the DNA is TGCGCCAGCAGCCAAGGAGGACTAGAAGGATCCCGCAATGAGCAGTTCTTC. This gives the protein CASSQGGLEGSRNEQFF.

The chain uses TRBV6-1 and TRBJ2-1; 8 bases map to TRBD2. V lost 3 bases, J lost 2 bases, and 6 bases stayed unmatched. Germline V gene lookup returns CDR1 MNHNS and CDR2 SASEGT. The length of the CDR3 is 16 residues. DNA of the CDR3: TGTGCCAGCAGTGAGGGTAGCGGGAATCCCTACAATGAGCAGTTCTTC. This encodes CASSEGSGNPYNEQFF.

The J gene is TRBJ2-3, the V gene TRBV28; TRBD2 matches at 11 bases. This CDR3 is 15 amino acids long. The J segment lost 1 base and the V segment lost 5 bases, leaving 2 bases of the junction unmatched. Germline loops: CDR1 MDHEN, CDR2 SYDVKM. This CDR3 is CASSRGLAGTDTQYF. CDR3 nucleotide sequence: TGTGCCAGCAGTCGGGGACTAGCGGGCACAGATACGCAGTATTTT.

The rearrangement joins TRBV4-1 to TRBJ2-5, with TRBD2 identical over 7 bases. The CDR3 extends over 16 amino acids. Per the germline V gene, CDR1 is MGHRA and CDR2 is YSYEKL. The ends lost 3 bases at V and 4 bases at J; junction bases unmatched: 11. The CDR3 DNA is TGCGCCAGCAGCCAGGTAGGCGGGAGATCGATAGAGACCCAGTACTTC. Translating gives CASSQVGGRSIETQYF.